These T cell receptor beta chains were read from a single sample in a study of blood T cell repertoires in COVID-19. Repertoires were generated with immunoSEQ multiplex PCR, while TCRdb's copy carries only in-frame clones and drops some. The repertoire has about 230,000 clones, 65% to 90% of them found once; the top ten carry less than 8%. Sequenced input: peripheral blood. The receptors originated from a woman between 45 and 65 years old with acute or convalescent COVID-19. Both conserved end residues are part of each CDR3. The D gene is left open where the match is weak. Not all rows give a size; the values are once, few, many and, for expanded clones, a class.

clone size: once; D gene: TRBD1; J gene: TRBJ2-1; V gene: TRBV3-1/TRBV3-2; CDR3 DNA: TGTGCCAGCAGCCCCCAGGGGGCTAACAATGAGCAGTTCTTC; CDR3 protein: CASSPQGANNEQFF
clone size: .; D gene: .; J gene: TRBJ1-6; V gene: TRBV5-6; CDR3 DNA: TGTGCCAGCGCCCCCTCGGGGGGGCAATACTATAATTCACCCCTCCACTTT; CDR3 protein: CASAPSGGQYYNSPLHF
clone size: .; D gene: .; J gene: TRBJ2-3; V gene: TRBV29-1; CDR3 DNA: TGCAGCGTTGAAGTTAGCGGCACAGATACGCAGTATTTT; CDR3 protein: CSVEVSGTDTQYF
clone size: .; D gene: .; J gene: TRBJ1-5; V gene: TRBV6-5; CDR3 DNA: TGTGCCAGTCGGACTGACAATCAGCCCCAGCATTTT; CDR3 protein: CASRTDNQPQHF
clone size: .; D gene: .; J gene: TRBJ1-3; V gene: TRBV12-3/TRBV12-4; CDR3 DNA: TGTGCCAGCAGACCGACGGCCGCTAGCACCATATATTTT; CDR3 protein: CASRPTAASTIYF
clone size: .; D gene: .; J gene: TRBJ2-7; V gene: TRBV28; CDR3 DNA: TGTGCCAGCCTCGACAGGTCTGCCTACGAGCAGTACTTC; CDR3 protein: CASLDRSAYEQYF
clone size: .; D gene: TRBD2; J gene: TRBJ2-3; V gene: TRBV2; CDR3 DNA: TGTGCCAGCAGCTTGACTAGCGGGAGATCAGATACGCAGTATTTT; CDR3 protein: CASSLTSGRSDTQYF
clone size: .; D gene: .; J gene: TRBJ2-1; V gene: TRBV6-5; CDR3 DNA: TGTGCCAGCAGTTACGGGAGGAGTGAGCAGTTCTTC; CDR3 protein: CASSYGRSEQFF
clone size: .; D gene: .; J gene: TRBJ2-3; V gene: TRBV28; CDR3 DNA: TGTGCCAGCAGTTTCACCAAACTTCTCACAGATACGCAGTATTTT; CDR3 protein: CASSFTKLLTDTQYF
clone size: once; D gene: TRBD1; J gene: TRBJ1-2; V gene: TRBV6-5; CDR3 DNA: TGTGCCAGCAGCCCCGGGACAGGGGCTTCCTACACCTTC; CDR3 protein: CASSPGTGASYTF
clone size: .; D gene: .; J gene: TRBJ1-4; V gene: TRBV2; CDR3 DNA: TGTGCCAGCAGTGTGAGACAGGCTAATGAAAAACTGTTTTTT; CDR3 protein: CASSVRQANEKLFF
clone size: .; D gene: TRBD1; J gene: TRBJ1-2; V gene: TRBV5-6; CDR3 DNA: TGTGCCAGCAGCCCCGGGCCGGGACAGGGCTATGGCTACACCTTC; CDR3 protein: CASSPGPGQGYGYTF
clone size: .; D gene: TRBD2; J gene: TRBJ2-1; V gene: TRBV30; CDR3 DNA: TGTGCCTTCCAAACCGCCTGGCTAGCGGGAGTCAATTTCGATGAGCAGTTCTTC; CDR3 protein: CAFQTAWLAGVNFDEQFF
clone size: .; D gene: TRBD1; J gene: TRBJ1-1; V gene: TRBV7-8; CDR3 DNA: TGTGCCAGCAGCCCCCGGGAGGGGGCTGTCACTGAAGCTTTCTTT; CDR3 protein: CASSPREGAVTEAFF
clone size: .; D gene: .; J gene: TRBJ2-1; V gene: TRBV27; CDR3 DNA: TGTGCCAGCAGACGAGATTTGAGCCACAATGAGCAGTTCTTC; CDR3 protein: CASRRDLSHNEQFF
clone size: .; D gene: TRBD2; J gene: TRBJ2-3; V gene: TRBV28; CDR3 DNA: TGTGCCAGCAGCCTAGCGGGGATCTCAGATACGCAGTATTTT; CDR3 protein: CASSLAGISDTQYF
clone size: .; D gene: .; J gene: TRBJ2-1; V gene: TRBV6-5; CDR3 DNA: TGTGCCAGCACCTGGCAGGGAAGGAGCAATGAGCAGTTCTTC; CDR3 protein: CASTWQGRSNEQFF
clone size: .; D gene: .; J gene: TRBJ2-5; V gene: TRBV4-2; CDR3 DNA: TGTGCCAGCAGCCAAGTGGAGGGAGGCGGGGAGACCCAGTACTTC; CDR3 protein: CASSQVEGGGETQYF
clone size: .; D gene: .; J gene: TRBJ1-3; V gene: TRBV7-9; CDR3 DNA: TGTGCCAGCAGCTCCACGGACACCATATATTTT; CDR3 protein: CASSSTDTIYF
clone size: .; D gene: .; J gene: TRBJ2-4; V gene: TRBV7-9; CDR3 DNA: TGTGCCAGCAGCCGCGACGGGGGTGGGGCCAAAAACATTCAGTACTTC; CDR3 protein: CASSRDGGGAKNIQYF
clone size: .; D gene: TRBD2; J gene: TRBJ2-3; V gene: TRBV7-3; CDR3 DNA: TGTGCCAGCTCTAGCGGGGGGGCATTAGATACGCAGTATTTT; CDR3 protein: CASSSGGALDTQYF
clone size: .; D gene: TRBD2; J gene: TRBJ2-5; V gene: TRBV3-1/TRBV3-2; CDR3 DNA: TGTGCCGCTCGGGGGGGCCCGGAGACCCAGTACTTC; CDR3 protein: CAARGGPETQYF
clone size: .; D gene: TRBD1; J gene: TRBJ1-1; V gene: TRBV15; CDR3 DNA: TGTGCCACCAGCAGATCGTACAGGGGGGACACTGAAGCTTTCTTT; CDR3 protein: CATSRSYRGDTEAFF